This T cell receptor (beta chain) was recorded in a study of shared clonotypes between healthy human individuals. Study-level results: Sampling covered nothing but blood. Tissue TCR repertoires likely differ from those found in blood. Expectations were that clonotype sharing among donors would be affected by sequencing depth. It was the few donors that limited the genetic and exposure-history diversity represented. For naive CD4 cells, around 5% of clonotypes were shared across four donors.

In regard to this clone: The antigen is unknown.

The J segment lost 2 bases and the V segment lost 4 bases, leaving 7 bases of the junction unmatched. Germline V gene data show CDR1 as SGDLS and CDR2 as YYNGEE. The CDR3 has 15 amino acids. The table came from immunoSEQ multiplex PCR; TCRdb's copy has only in-frame clones and leaves some out. The sample has 1.4 million or so clones; approximately 98.5% are singletons. The chain has TRBV9 and TRBJ2-5, with TRBD2 matching 8 bases. This TCR was recovered from a young man in good health. Material: naive CD4+ T cells sorted from blood. Documented subset: CD45RA+ positively selected. CDR3: CASSIQASGQETQYF. The CDR3 DNA follows: TGTGCCAGCAGCATACAGGCTAGCGGGCAAGAGACCCAGTACTTC.